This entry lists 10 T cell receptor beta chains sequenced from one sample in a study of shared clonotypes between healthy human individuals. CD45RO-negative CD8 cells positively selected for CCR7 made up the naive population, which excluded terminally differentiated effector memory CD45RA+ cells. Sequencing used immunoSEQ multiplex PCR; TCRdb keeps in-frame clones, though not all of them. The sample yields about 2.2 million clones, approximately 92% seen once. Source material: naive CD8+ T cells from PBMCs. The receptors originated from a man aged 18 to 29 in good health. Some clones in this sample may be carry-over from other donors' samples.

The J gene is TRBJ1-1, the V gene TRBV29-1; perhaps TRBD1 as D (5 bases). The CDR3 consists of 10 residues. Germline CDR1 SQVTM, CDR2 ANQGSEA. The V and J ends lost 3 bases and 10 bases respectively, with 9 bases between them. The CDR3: CSVDSQGAFF. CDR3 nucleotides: TGCAGCGTTGATAGTCAGGGAGCTTTCTTT. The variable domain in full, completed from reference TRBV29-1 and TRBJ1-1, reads SAVISQKPSRDICQRGTSLTIQCQVDSQVTMMFWYRQQPGQSLTLIATANQGSEATYESGFVIDKFPISRPNLTFSTLTVSNMSPEDSSIYLCSVDSQGAFFGQGTRLTVV.

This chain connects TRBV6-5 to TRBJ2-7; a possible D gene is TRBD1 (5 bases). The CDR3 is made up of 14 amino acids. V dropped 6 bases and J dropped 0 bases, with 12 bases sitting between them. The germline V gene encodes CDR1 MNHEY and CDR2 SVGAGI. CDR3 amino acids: CASREQALSYEQYF. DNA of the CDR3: TGTGCCAGCAGAGAACAGGCGCTCTCCTACGAGCAGTACTTC.

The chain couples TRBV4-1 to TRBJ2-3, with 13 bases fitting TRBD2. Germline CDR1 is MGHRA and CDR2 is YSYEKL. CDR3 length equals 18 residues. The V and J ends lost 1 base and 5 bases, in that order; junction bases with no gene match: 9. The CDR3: CASSQGGLAGVPLDTQYF. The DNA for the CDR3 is TGCGCCAGCAGCCAAGGAGGACTAGCGGGAGTGCCCTTAGATACGCAGTATTTT.

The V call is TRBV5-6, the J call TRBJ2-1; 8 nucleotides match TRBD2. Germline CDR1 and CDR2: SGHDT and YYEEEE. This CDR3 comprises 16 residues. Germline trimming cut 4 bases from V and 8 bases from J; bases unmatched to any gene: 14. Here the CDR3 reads CASSLRRVAGRDEQFF. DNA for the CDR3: TGTGCCAGCAGCCTGCGTAGGGTAGCGGGAAGGGATGAGCAGTTCTTC.

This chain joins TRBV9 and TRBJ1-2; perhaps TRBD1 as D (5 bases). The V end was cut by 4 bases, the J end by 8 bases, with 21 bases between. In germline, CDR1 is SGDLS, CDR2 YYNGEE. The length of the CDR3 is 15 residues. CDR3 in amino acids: CASSPTFGTAYGYTF. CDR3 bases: TGTGCCAGCAGCCCAACCTTCGGGACGGCATACGGCTACACCTTC.

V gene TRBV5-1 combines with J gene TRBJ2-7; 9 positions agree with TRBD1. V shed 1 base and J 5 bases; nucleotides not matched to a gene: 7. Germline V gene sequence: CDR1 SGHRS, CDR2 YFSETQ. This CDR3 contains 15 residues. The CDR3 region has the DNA TGCGCCAGCAGCTTGACCGGGACAGGGCTCCACGAGCAGTACTTC. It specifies CASSLTGTGLHEQYF.

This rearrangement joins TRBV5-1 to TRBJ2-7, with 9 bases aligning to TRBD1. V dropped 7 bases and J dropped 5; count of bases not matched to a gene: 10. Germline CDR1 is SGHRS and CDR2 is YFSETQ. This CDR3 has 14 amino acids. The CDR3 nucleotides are TGCGCCAGCTCGGCCGGGACAGGGAAGCACGAGCAGTACTTC. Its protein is CASSAGTGKHEQYF.

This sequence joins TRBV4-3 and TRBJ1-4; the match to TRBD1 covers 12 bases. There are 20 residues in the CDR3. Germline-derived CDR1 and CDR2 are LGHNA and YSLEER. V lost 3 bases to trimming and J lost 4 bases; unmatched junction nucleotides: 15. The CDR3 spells CASSQRLRPGQGALNEKLFF. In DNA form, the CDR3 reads TGCGCCAGCAGCCAGAGACTACGCCCGGGACAGGGGGCTCTTAATGAAAAACTGTTTTTT.

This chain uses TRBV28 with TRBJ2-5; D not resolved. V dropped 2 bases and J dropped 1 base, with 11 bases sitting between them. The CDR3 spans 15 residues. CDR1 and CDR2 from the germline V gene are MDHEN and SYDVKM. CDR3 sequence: CASSLRASPQETQYF. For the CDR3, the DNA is TGTGCCAGCAGTTTAAGGGCATCCCCCCAAGAGACCCAGTACTTC.

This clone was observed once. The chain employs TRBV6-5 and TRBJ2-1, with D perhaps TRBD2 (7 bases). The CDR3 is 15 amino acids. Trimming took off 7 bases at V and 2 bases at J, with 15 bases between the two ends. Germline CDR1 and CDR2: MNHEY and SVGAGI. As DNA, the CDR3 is TGTGCCAGCACCCAGAGGGGGAGGGCCTACAATGAGCAGTTCTTC. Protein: CASTQRGRAYNEQFF.